A single TCR beta chain is shown here with its context. This record belongs to a study of PD-L1 blockade in urothelial cancer. The wider study: About 85% of the roughly 30 patients comprised males who had bladder-origin urothelial cancer. Chemotherapy regimens numbering 0 to 3 had been given to patients. After treatment start, blood was analyzed at 3 weeks (second dose) and at 6 weeks. Blood samples had a median of approximately 140,000 T cells, some 83,000 unique TCRs, and clonality more than 0.075.

The time point was: pretreatment peripheral blood. V gave up 1 base and J gave up 3 bases, with 10 bases separating them. The CDR3 is made up of 14 amino acids. CDR1 is SGHAT and CDR2 is FQNNGV in the germline V gene. The repertoire was sequenced with immunoSEQ multiplex PCR; TCRdb's copy has only in-frame clones and lacks some. The table includes tens of thousands of clones, 84% detected once. The rearrangement joins TRBV11-2 to TRBJ2-7; no definite D call. The sequencing here drew on PBMCs, taken around atezolizumab (anti-PD-L1) treatment. This sequence originates from a man aged 55 to 70 with urothelial cancer. The CDR3 loop reads CASSLVSSGYEQYF. The CDR3, as DNA: TGTGCCAGCAGCTTAGTTTCTAGTGGCTACGAGCAGTACTTC.